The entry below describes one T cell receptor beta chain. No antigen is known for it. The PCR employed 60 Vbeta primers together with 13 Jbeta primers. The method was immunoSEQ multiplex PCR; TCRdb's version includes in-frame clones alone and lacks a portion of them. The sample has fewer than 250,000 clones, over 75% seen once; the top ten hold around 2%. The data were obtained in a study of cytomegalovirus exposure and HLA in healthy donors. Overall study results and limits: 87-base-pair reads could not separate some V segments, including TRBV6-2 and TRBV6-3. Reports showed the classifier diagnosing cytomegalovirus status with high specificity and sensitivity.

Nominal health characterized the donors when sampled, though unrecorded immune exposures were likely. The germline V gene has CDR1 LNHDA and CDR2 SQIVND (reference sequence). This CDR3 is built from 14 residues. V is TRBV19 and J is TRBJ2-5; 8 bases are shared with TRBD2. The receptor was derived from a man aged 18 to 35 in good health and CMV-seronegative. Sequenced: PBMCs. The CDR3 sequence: CASSPGLEVETQYF. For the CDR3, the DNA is TGTGCTAGCTCCCCGGGACTAGAGGTGGAGACCCAGTACTTC.